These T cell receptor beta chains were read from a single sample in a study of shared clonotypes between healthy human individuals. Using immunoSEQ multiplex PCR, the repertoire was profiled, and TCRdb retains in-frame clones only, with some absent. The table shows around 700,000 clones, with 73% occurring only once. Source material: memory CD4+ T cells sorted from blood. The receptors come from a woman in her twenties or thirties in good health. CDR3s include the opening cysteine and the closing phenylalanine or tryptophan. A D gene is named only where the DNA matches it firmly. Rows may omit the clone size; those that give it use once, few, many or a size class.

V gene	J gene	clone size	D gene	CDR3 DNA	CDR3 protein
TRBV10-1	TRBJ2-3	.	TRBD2	TGCGCCAGCAGTGAGTCGGTTCTAGGGACTAGACGCACAGATACGCAGTATTTT	CASSESVLGTRRTDTQYF
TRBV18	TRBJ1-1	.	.	TGTGCCAGCTCACCGTCGACAGCAAACACTGAAGCTTTCTTT	CASSPSTANTEAFF
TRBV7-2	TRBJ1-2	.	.	TGTGCCAGCAGCTTCTCTCAGCCTTCCTATGGCTACACCTTC	CASSFSQPSYGYTF
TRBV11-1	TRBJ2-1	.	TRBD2	TGTGCCAGCAGCCGAAGCGGACTAGCGGGAGCTAATGAGCAGTTCTTC	CASSRSGLAGANEQFF
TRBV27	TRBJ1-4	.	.	TGTGCCAGCAGTTCGTCTCTCTACGGGGAGGAAAAACTGTTTTTT	CASSSSLYGEEKLFF
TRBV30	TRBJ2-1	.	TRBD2	TGTGCCTGGAAATCGACTAGCGGGCGATTTCTCTCAGGCGATGAGCAGTTCTTC	CAWKSTSGRFLSGDEQFF
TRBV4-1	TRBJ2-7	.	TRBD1	TGCGCCAGCAGCCAGTTCCAGGGGGCTCCGGGAGAGCAGTACTTC	CASSQFQGAPGEQYF
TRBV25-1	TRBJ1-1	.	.	TGTGCCACCAGTGAATACTGGGGGGGGGCGGCTGAAGCTTTCTTT	CATSEYWGGAAEAFF
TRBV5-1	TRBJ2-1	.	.	TGCGCCAGCAAGGTTCAGGGTCTGCTCAATGAGCAGTTCTTC	CASKVQGLLNEQFF
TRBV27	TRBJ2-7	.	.	TGTGCCAGCAGTTTGGTGCTGGACTCCTACGAGCAGTACTTC	CASSLVLDSYEQYF
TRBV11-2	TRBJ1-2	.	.	TGTGCCAGCAGCTTAGAGGGGTATGGCTACACCTTC	CASSLEGYGYTF
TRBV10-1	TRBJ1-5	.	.	TGCGCCAGCAGTGATGGAGGGCTCCAGCATTTT	CASSDGGLQHF
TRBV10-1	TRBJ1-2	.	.	TGCGCCAGCAGTGACCAGACGGACTATGGCTACACCTTC	CASSDQTDYGYTF
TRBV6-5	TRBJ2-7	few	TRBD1	TGTGCCAGCAGTTACCGGGGACAGTCCTACGAGCAGTACTTC	CASSYRGQSYEQYF
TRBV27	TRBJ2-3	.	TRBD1	TGTGCCACTAGACAGGGTACAGATACGCAGTATTTT	CATRQGTDTQYF
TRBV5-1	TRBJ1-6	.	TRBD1	TGCGCCAGCAGCACGGGACAGACCACCTCCTATAATTCACCCCTCCACTTT	CASSTGQTTSYNSPLHF
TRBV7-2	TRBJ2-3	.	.	TGTGCCAGCAGCTTAGACCCTGGATATTTGGATACGCAGTATTTT	CASSLDPGYLDTQYF
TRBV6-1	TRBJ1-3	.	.	TGTGCCAGCAGTGAAATGGCCTACTCTGGAAACACCATATATTTT	CASSEMAYSGNTIYF
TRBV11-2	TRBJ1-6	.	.	TGTGCCAGCAGCTTTCGCCCGGGAATTTGGTCACCCCTCCACTTT	CASSFRPGIWSPLHF
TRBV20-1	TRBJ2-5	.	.	TGCAGTGCAGGGGGTGTGGAGACCCAGTACTTC	CSAGGVETQYF
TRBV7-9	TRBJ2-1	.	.	TGTGCCAGCAGCTTCTGGGACAACCACAATGAGCAGTTCTTC	CASSFWDNHNEQFF
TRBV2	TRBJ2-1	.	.	TGTGCCAGCAGTGAAAAGGAGTCCCTGCGTGAGCAGTTCTTC	CASSEKESLREQFF